The T cell receptor (beta chain) under discussion was sequenced for a study of cytomegalovirus exposure and HLA in healthy donors. For the study at large: A later analysis reported the approximately 120 validation repertoires used the same platform as the roughly 700 first-cohort repertoires.

Points from the study as a whole: With high specificity and sensitivity, the classifier reportedly diagnosed cytomegalovirus status. The study flagged some 170 TCR beta chains as cytomegalovirus-associated.

Sequenced by immunoSEQ multiplex PCR; TCRdb stores in-frame clones only, minus some. This table has around 160,000 clones, about 85% appearing once. As for this clone: What it binds is unknown.

The CDR3 spans 15 residues. V shed 3 bases and J 2 bases; nucleotides not matched to a gene: 6. Germline CDR1 reads MNHNS; CDR2 reads SASEGT. The sample was PBMCs. The receptor comes from a man between 25 and 39 years old in good health and CMV-seropositive. The chain employs TRBV6-1 and TRBJ2-7, with TRBD2 matching 8 bases. DNA for the CDR3: TGTGCCAGCAGTGACGGTAGCGGGGCCCCCTACGAGCAGTACTTC. Its protein is CASSDGSGAPYEQYF.